Listed here are 15 T cell receptor beta chains from one sample, sequenced in a study of blood T cell repertoires in COVID-19 (TCRdb year 2020). Library construction relied on the immunoSEQ multiplex PCR assay. The table was pulled from immuneACCESS by TCRdb, which kept in-frame rearrangements only. Such tables lose some clones; where checked, under half of the loss comes from unresolved V genes, and the rest has no known cause. In this sample the table shows around 240,000 clones, 80% to 90% of which occur a single time. The leading ten clones occupy 0.85% to 0.9% of the sample. The material sequenced was PBMCs or T cells enriched from blood (not recorded which). These TCRs come from a man over 45 who had been exposed to COVID-19.

The chain links TRBV5-1 to TRBJ2-1, with a possible D match to TRBD2 (5 bases). The V gene lost 2 bases and the J gene lost 7 bases, with 16 bases spanning the gap. The germline gives CDR1 SGHRS, CDR2 YFSETQ. This CDR3 has 15 amino acids. CDR3 sequence reads: CASSLGYPGNNEQFF. The CDR3 DNA is TGCGCCAGCAGCTTAGGCTATCCCGGGAATAATGAGCAGTTCTTC.

There are a few counts of this clone. V and J are TRBV25-1 and TRBJ2-2; perhaps TRBD1 as D (6 bases). Germline V lookup: CDR1 MGHDK, CDR2 SYGVNS. Trimming pared 6 bases from V and 1 base from J, leaving 9 bases between. There are 14 residues in the CDR3. In DNA, the CDR3 is TGTGCCAGCAGGCCGGGACAGAACACCGGGGAGCTGTTTTTT. This translates into CASRPGQNTGELFF.

The V call is TRBV28, the J call TRBJ2-1; 11 nucleotides match TRBD2. CDR1 is MDHEN, CDR2 SYDVKM, per germline. The CDR3 runs to 15 residues. Trimming at V came to 9 bases and at J to 4 bases, leaving 8 bases not matched to a gene. The CDR3 loop is CASHIAGGQYNEQFF. The CDR3 DNA reads TGTGCCAGTCATATAGCGGGGGGGCAGTACAATGAGCAGTTCTTC. The full variable domain, in which reference TRBV28 and TRBJ2-1 provide the parts outside the CDR3, is DVKVTQSSRYLVKRTGEKVFLECVQDMDHENMFWYRQDPGLGLRLIYFSYDVKMKEKGDIPEGYSVSREKKERFSLILESASTNQTSMYLCASHIAGGQYNEQFFGPGTRLTVL.

The CDR3 sequence: CASSPAGTGLSGNTIYF. CDR3 DNA: TGTGCCAGCTCACCTGCCGGGACAGGCCTCTCTGGAAACACCATATATTTT. The chain has TRBV18 and TRBJ1-3; 8 bases map to TRBD1. Germline V gives CDR1 KGHSH, CDR2 LQKENI. The CDR3 has 17 residues. J was trimmed by 0 bases and V by 3 bases; bases with no gene match: 7. Drawing the rest from reference TRBV18 and TRBJ1-3, the complete variable domain is NAGVMQNPRHLVRRRGQEARLRCSPMKGHSHVYWYRQLPEEGLKFMVYLQKENIIDESGMPKERFSAEFPKEGPSILRIQQVVRGDSAAYFCASSPAGTGLSGNTIYFGEGSWLTVV.

In this sample, this clone turned up a few times. The V call is TRBV18, the J call TRBJ2-2; TRBD1 agrees at 8 bases. The CDR3 has 15 residues. The junction had 9 bases not matched to a gene; V was cut back by 5 bases and J by 7 bases. Per the germline V gene, CDR1 is KGHSH and CDR2 is LQKENI. The CDR3 nucleotides are TGTGCCAGCTCAAGAGCGACAGGGGCCGTCGGGGAGCTGTTTTTT. The encoded protein is CASSRATGAVGELFF.

This clone has only one observation. This rearrangement joins TRBV6-6 to TRBJ2-7; D is possibly TRBD2 (5 bases). V lost 2 bases to trimming and J lost 5 bases, with 10 bases between them. The length of the CDR3 is 13 residues. CDR1 and CDR2 from the germline V gene are MNHNY and SVGAGI (reference sequence). The CDR3 spells CASSYRGMDEQYV. The CDR3, as DNA: TGTGCCAGCAGTTACCGGGGAATGGACGAGCAGTACGTC.

This sequence joins TRBV29-1 and TRBJ1-2; TRBD1 aligns across 7 bases. The V segment lost 7 bases and the J segment 8 bases; nucleotides outside the gene matches: 16. CDR3 length equals 14 residues. Germline V gene data show CDR1 as SQVTM and CDR2 as ANQGSEA. The chain's CDR3 is CSAGQGAGGWGYTF. The CDR3 DNA follows: TGCAGCGCTGGACAAGGAGCAGGGGGATGGGGCTACACCTTC.

The chain carries TRBV7-2 and TRBJ2-3; 8 nucleotides match TRBD2. J gave up 3 bases and V 3 bases, and 2 bases lay outside the gene matches. Germline assignment: CDR1 SGHTA and CDR2 FQGNSA. This CDR3 has 14 residues. The CDR3 here is CASSLAGGTDTQYF. The CDR3, as DNA: TGTGCCAGCAGCTTGGCGGGGGGTACAGATACGCAGTATTTT. Full variable domain (rest looked up from reference TRBV7-2 and TRBJ2-3): GAGVSQSPSNKVTEKGKDVELRCDPISGHTALYWYRQSLGQGLEFLIYFQGNSAPDKSGLPSDRFSAERTGGSVSTLTIQRTQQEDSAVYLCASSLAGGTDTQYFGPGTRLTVL.

The chain uses TRBV4-1 and TRBJ1-2, with D possibly TRBD1 on 6 matching bases. Trimming took off 3 bases at V and 2 bases at J, with 19 bases between the two ends. CDR3 length: 17 residues. Germline loops: CDR1 MGHRA, CDR2 YSYEKL. The chain's CDR3 is CASSHPPGGGSNYGYTF. DNA of the CDR3: TGCGCCAGCAGCCATCCCCCTGGGGGGGGCTCAAACTATGGCTACACCTTC.

The chain uses TRBV11-2 and TRBJ1-1; D remains unclear. Germline CDR1 and CDR2: SGHAT and FQNNGV. This CDR3 region has 12 residues. V lost 5 bases, J lost 0 bases, and 4 bases lay in between. The CDR3 reads CASSLMNTEAFF. The DNA for the CDR3 is TGTGCCAGCAGCCTAATGAACACTGAAGCTTTCTTT. The full variable domain, in which reference TRBV11-2 and TRBJ1-1 provide the parts outside the CDR3, is EAGVAQSPRYKIIEKRQSVAFWCNPISGHATLYWYQQILGQGPKLLIQFQNNGVVDDSQLPKDRFSAERLKGVDSTLKIQPAKLEDSAVYLCASSLMNTEAFFGQGTRLTVV.

This clone showed up just a few times. V gene TRBV28 combines with J gene TRBJ2-3; weak D call: TRBD2 (5 bases). The V end was cut by 2 bases, the J end by 2 bases, with 20 bases between. CDR3 size: 18 residues. CDR1 MDHEN and CDR2 SYDVKM come from the germline V gene. In DNA, the CDR3 is TGTGCCAGCAGTTTAGAGGCTAGCAGTTCCGGATACACAGATACGCAGTATTTT. It specifies CASSLEASSSGYTDTQYF.

The rearrangement joins TRBV7-9 to TRBJ2-3; 12 positions agree with TRBD1. The germline CDR1 and CDR2 sequences are SEHNR and FQNEAQ (reference sequence). V lost 1 base and J lost 3; bases outside the gene matches: 2. The CDR3 is 16 residues long. The CDR3 here is CASSLVGQGATDTQYF. The CDR3 DNA follows: TGTGCCAGCAGCTTAGTGGGACAGGGGGCGACAGATACGCAGTATTTT.

The chain joins TRBV12-3 or TRBV12-4 to TRBJ1-2; the D is unclear. The CDR3 spans 11 residues. Trimming left V 5 bases short and J 1 base short, with 2 bases between. CDR3 protein: CASSLNYGYTF. The CDR3 region has the DNA TGTGCCAGCAGTCTTAACTATGGCTACACCTTC.

V is TRBV9 and J is TRBJ1-2; 8 nucleotides align to TRBD1. The CDR3 covers 16 residues. The germline gives CDR1 SGDLS, CDR2 YYNGEE. V was clipped by 1 base and J by 4 bases; unmatched bases: 9. The CDR3 DNA reads as TGTGCCAGCAGCGTACATCCGGGACAGGTGGCCTATGGCTACACCTTC. This translates into CASSVHPGQVAYGYTF.

This rearrangement joins TRBV3-1 (or the pseudogene TRBV3-2) to TRBJ1-5; TRBD1 is a possible D gene (5 bases). CDR3 length: 15 amino acids. The V end was cut by 0 bases, the J end by 6 bases, with 12 bases between. Germline CDR1 and CDR2: LGHDT and YNNKEL (reference sequence). The CDR3 DNA reads as TGTGCCAGCAGCCAAGATCGGCAGGGCGGTCAGCCCCAGCATTTT. As protein: CASSQDRQGGQPQHF.